This T cell receptor (beta chain) came from a study of cytomegalovirus exposure and HLA in healthy donors. CDR1 MNHNY and CDR2 SVGAGI come from the germline V gene (reference sequence). CDR3 length: 13 residues. V was clipped by 5 bases and J by 11 bases, with 18 bases between them. Vbeta (60) and Jbeta (13) primers were used in the PCR. This table comes from immunoSEQ multiplex PCR, and its TCRdb copy is limited to in-frame clones, with some not included. The sample table includes 150,000 to 250,000 clones. The specimen sequenced was PBMCs. This sequence joins TRBV6-6 and TRBJ1-1; D is undetermined. This receptor was identified in a boy younger than 18 in good health and CMV-seronegative. The CDR3 reads CASSLTLRLGAFF. The CDR3 DNA reads TGTGCCAGCAGTCTCACCCTGCGACTCGGGGCTTTCTTT.